These 13 T cell receptor beta chains were sequenced from one sample in a study of T cell responses to AZD1222 COVID-19 vaccine (dated by TCRdb to the early 2020s). The sample's time point, from its label and the paper: about 28 days (+/-7) after the second vaccine dose. Preparation of the library involved the immunoSEQ multiplex PCR assay. TCRdb holds this immuneACCESS table with in-frame rearrangements only. Some clones are missing; in checked studies, unresolved V genes explain under half, and the rest has no known cause. The sample table holds 110,000 to 150,000 clones, of which about 90% were seen once. The top ten constitute 3% to 4% of the sample. This sample comprised peripheral blood, obtained 28 days after the second AZD1222 dose. The receptors were gathered from an adult who received the AZD1222 COVID-19 vaccine.

The V call is TRBV12-3 or TRBV12-4, the J call TRBJ1-1; the D gene is possibly TRBD1 (5 bases). The ends were cut back, 6 bases at V and 8 bases at J, with 13 bases in the middle. The CDR3 spans 12 residues. In DNA, the CDR3 is TGTGCCAGCAGCCCTAGTCGGGGGGAAGCTTTCTTT. Its translation is CASSPSRGEAFF.

In its sample, this clone was seen once. The chain is built from TRBV19 and TRBJ2-1; 14 bases line up with TRBD2. The CDR3 loop spans 15 amino acids. Per the germline V gene, CDR1 is LNHDA and CDR2 is SQIVND (reference sequence). Trimming took 7 bases from V and 6 from J; bases not matched to a gene: 5. DNA of the CDR3: TGTGCCAGTAACCCCGGACTAGCGGGAGGCAATGAGCAGTTCTTC. This sequence encodes CASNPGLAGGNEQFF. The whole variable domain, remainder taken from reference TRBV19 and TRBJ2-1, is DGGITQSPKYLFRKEGQNVTLSCEQNLNHDAMYWYRQDPGQGLRLIYYSQIVNDFQKGDIAEGYSVSREKKESFPLTVTSAQKNPTAFYLCASNPGLAGGNEQFFGPGTRLTVL.

The chain couples TRBV4-1 to TRBJ2-1; 10 bases match TRBD2. Looked up from germline, CDR1 is MGHRA and CDR2 is YSYEKL. Trimming took 4 bases from V and 2 from J; bases not matched to a gene: 8. The CDR3 extends over 17 amino acids. CDR3: CASSRGTSGTPYNEQFF. As DNA, the CDR3 is TGCGCCAGCAGCCGGGGTACTAGCGGGACGCCCTACAATGAGCAGTTCTTC.

The gene calls are TRBV9 and TRBJ1-2; possible D gene TRBD1, 6 bases. This CDR3 is 17 amino acids long. The V and J ends lost 0 bases and 1 base respectively, with 16 bases between them. The germline V gene has CDR1 SGDLS and CDR2 YYNGEE. The CDR3, as DNA: TGTGCCAGCAGCGTAGCTCCTGGACAGACGAATAACTATGGCTACACCTTC. This sequence encodes CASSVAPGQTNNYGYTF.

The V call is TRBV19, the J call TRBJ1-5; D is possibly TRBD1 (5 bases). V was clipped by 5 bases and J by 4 bases, with 12 bases between them. The CDR3 length is 14 residues. Per the germline V gene, CDR1 is LNHDA and CDR2 is SQIVND (reference sequence). The CDR3 nucleotides are TGTGCCAGTAGTGCTGGCGGGGGAAATCAGCCCCAGCATTTT. As protein: CASSAGGGNQPQHF.

The rearrangement joins TRBV2 to TRBJ1-3, with D possibly matching TRBD1 (6 bases). Germline V gene sequence: CDR1 SNHLY, CDR2 FYNNEI. This CDR3 contains 14 residues. Trimming took 5 bases from V and 1 from J, leaving 9 bases between them. CDR3 in amino acids: CASSKQGSGNTIYF. The CDR3 nucleotides are TGTGCCAGCAGTAAACAGGGTTCTGGAAACACCATATATTTT. Full variable domain (rest looked up from reference TRBV2 and TRBJ1-3): EPEVTQTPSHQVTQMGQEVILRCVPISNHLYFYWYRQILGQKVEFLVSFYNNEISEKSEIFDDQFSVERPDGSNFTLKIRSTKLEDSAMYFCASSKQGSGNTIYFGEGSWLTVV.

This clone was found once. CDR3 bases: TGTGCCAGCCGAGGGGACAGTAGCAATCAGCCCCAGCATTTT. It yields the protein CASRGDSSNQPQHF. This chain links TRBV19 with TRBJ1-5, with 7 bases fitting TRBD1. Trimming at V came to 9 bases and at J to 0 bases, leaving 5 bases not matched to a gene. CDR1 and CDR2 (germline): LNHDA, SQIVND (reference sequence). The CDR3 has 14 residues.

The rearrangement links TRBV19 to TRBJ2-7; unclear D gene. The ends were cut back, 3 bases at V and 0 bases at J, with 6 bases in the middle. CDR1 and CDR2 (germline): LNHDA, SQIVND (reference sequence). The CDR3 is made up of 13 amino acids. CDR3 loop: CASSIRNSYEQYF. As DNA, the CDR3 is TGTGCCAGTAGTATTCGTAACTCCTACGAGCAGTACTTC. Filled out from reference TRBV19 and TRBJ2-7, the complete variable domain reads DGGITQSPKYLFRKEGQNVTLSCEQNLNHDAMYWYRQDPGQGLRLIYYSQIVNDFQKGDIAEGYSVSREKKESFPLTVTSAQKNPTAFYLCASSIRNSYEQYFGPGTRLTVT.

The chain carries TRBV6-5 and TRBJ2-2; D is perhaps TRBD2 (5 bases). Trimming cost V 5 bases and J 5 bases, with 15 bases left between them. The CDR3 is made up of 15 amino acids. Germline CDR1 MNHEY, CDR2 SVGAGI. The CDR3 is CASSPPGYETGELFF. CDR3 sequence (DNA): TGTGCCAGCAGTCCTCCGGGATACGAGACCGGGGAGCTGTTTTTT.

V usage is TRBV25-1 and J usage is TRBJ2-5, with 9 nucleotides matching TRBD1. The CDR3 spans 16 residues. The V gene's germline CDR1 is MGHDK and CDR2 SYGVNS. V was pared by 3 bases and J by 5 bases, with 10 bases of the junction left unmatched. The chain's CDR3 is CASSEDPGQGGETQYF. The CDR3 DNA reads as TGTGCCAGCAGTGAGGACCCGGGACAGGGAGGGGAGACCCAGTACTTC.

The rearrangement links TRBV7-2 to TRBJ1-4; D is possibly TRBD1 (5 bases). This CDR3 comprises 16 residues. The V gene lost 0 bases and the J gene lost 7 bases, with 15 bases spanning the gap. CDR1 and CDR2 from the germline V gene are SGHTA and FQGNSA. CDR3 protein: CASSLATAGSREKLFF. CDR3 DNA: TGTGCCAGCAGCTTAGCAACGGCAGGGAGTCGTGAAAAACTGTTTTTT.

This chain joins TRBV7-8 and TRBJ1-2, with unresolved D. CDR1 is SGHVS, CDR2 FQNEAQ, per germline. V lost 3 bases and J 8 bases, leaving 10 bases between the germline ends. CDR3 length equals 12 residues. The CDR3 coding sequence is TGTGCCAGCAGCTTGGCAGGATGGGGCTACACCTTC. This gives the protein CASSLAGWGYTF.

The chain uses TRBV12-3 or TRBV12-4 and TRBJ2-7; D is possibly TRBD1 or TRBD2 (5 bases each). The CDR3 is 12 amino acids. V was pared by 4 bases and J by 7 bases, with 11 bases between. CDR3 loop: CASSSGPAEQYF. CDR3 coding DNA: TGTGCCAGCAGTTCGGGGCCTGCGGAGCAGTACTTC.